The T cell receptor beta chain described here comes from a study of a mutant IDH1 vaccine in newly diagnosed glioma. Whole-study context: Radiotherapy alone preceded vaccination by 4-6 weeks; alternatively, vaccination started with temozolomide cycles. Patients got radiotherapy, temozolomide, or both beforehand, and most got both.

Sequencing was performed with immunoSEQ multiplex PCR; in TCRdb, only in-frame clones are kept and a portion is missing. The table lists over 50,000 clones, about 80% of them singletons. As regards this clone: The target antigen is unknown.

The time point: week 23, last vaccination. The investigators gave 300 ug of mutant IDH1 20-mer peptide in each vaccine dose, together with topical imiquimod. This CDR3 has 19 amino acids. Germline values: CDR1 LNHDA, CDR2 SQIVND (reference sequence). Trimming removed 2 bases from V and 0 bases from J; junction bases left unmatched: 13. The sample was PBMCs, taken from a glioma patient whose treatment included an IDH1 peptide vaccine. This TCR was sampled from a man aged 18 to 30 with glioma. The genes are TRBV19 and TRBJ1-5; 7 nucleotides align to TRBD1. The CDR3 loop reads CASSIWAHRDRDSNQPQHF. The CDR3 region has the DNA TGTGCCAGTAGTATATGGGCCCACCGGGACAGAGATAGCAATCAGCCCCAGCATTTT.